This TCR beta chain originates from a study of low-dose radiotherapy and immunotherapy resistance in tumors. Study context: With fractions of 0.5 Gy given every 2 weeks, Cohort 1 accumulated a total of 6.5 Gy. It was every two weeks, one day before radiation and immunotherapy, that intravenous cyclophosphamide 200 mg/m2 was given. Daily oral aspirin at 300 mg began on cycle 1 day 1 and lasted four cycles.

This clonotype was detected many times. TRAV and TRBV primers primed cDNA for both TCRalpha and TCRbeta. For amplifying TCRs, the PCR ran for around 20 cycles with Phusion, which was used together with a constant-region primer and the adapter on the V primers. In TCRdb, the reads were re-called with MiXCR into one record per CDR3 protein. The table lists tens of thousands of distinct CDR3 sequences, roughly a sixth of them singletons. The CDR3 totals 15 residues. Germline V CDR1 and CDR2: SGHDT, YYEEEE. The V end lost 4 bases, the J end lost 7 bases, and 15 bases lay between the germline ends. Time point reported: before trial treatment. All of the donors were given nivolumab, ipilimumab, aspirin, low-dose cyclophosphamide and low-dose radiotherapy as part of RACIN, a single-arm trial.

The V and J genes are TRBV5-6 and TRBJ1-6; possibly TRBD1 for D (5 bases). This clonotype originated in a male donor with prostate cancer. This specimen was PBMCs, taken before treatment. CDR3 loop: CASSHAGAANSPLHF. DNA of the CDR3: TGTGCCAGCAGCCACGCTGGGGCAGCCAATTCACCCCTCCACTTT.